This T cell receptor beta chain was found in a study of blood T cells in healthy people across ages. PCR was performed a second time for 7 to 11 cycles using a sample-barcoded 5' primer and a J-beta primer mix. Every single cDNA molecule received a tag from a template-switch adaptor with 12 random nucleotides. TCRdb redid the calling of the 5' RACE reads with MiXCR, one entry per CDR3 protein. The sample has 780,000 or so distinct CDR3 sequences, roughly 25% seen once. Each donor supplied approximately 10 milliliters of peripheral blood. This clonotype has a handful of counts. Trimming stripped 1 base from V and 1 base from J, with 7 bases between. Germline V gene data show CDR1 as LGHNA and CDR2 as YSLEER. The CDR3 covers 14 residues. These data were also reused for a study on T cells of mothers and their children. Per that study: Every mother produced more than 9.5 million TCR beta CDR3 reads, whereas every child provided about 3 million.

The genes are TRBV4-3 and TRBJ1-1; unclear D gene. This clonotype was sampled from a boy aged 10-17 years in good health. The sequenced sample was blood. CDR3 sequence reads: CASSQVMQNTEAFF. The CDR3 DNA reads TGCGCCAGCAGCCAAGTTATGCAGAACACTGAAGCTTTCTTT.